This TCR beta chain was profiled in a study of early T cells in non-severe SARS-CoV-2 infection. Across the whole study: The input, bulk RNA from unsorted whole blood, was sequenced, and chains were unpaired.

This clonotype has ten or more counts. What it recognizes is unknown. Findings and caveats of the study: VDJdb matching, biased toward anti-spike CD8 responses, missed private and CD4 specificities.

Individual cDNA molecules received unique molecular identifiers during library preparation. MiXCR, run by TCRdb on the 5' RACE reads, gives a single entry per CDR3 protein. The sample lists roughly 92,000 distinct CDR3 sequences, approximately 12% occurring once. V lost 6 bases and J lost 6, with 9 bases in between. The CDR3 is 11 amino acids. Germline CDR1 SNHLY, CDR2 FYNNEI. The starting material was whole blood, obtained at baseline. The chain recombines TRBV2 with TRBJ2-7; perhaps TRBD1 as D (5 bases). This TCR was recovered from an adult who was a healthcare worker with PCR-confirmed SARS-CoV-2 infection or an uninfected control (not recorded which). The DNA for the CDR3 is TGTGCCAGCAGGGGGCTTGTCGAGCAGTACTTC. It specifies CASRGLVEQYF.